Detailed here is one T cell receptor beta chain. The antigen is not known. V lost 4 bases, J lost 0 bases, and 12 bases lay in between. The CDR3 has 16 amino acids. In germline, CDR1 is SGHNT, CDR2 YENEEA. Clones were read by immunoSEQ multiplex PCR, and TCRdb kept only the in-frame ones, dropping some. Altogether about 63,000 clones are present, 70% to 80% being singletons, with the ten largest covering less than 4%. This specimen belongs to a study of early stage breast cancer tumors. General study points: Tumor and normal breast were distinguished via blood comparison in most of the 16 patients. Tumors had 2 to 3-fold higher T cell density than normal breast.

The specimen was blood. V gene TRBV11-3 combines with J gene TRBJ2-2; D not resolved. The clonotype was recovered from a person between 30 and 45 years old with breast cancer. The CDR3 is CASSSRPSSNTGELFF. The CDR3, as DNA: TGTGCCAGCAGCTCGAGACCATCATCGAACACCGGGGAGCTGTTTTTT. The full variable domain, in which reference TRBV11-3 and TRBJ2-2 provide the parts outside the CDR3, is EAGVVQSPRYKIIEKKQPVAFWCNPISGHNTLYWYLQNLGQGPELLIRYENEEAVDDSQLPKDRFSAERLKGVDSTLKIQPAELGDSAVYLCASSSRPSSNTGELFFGEGSRLTVL.